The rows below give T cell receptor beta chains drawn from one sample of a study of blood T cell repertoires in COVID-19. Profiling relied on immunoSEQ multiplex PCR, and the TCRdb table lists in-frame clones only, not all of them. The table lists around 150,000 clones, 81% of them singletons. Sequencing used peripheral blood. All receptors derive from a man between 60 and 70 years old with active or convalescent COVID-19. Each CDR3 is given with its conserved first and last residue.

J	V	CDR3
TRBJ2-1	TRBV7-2	CASSLQGALANEQFF
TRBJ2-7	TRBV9	CASSVVGAGSEQYF
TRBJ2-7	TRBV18	CASSLGREFYEQYF
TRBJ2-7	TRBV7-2	CASSLGFSYEQYF
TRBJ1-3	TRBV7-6	CASSKGQAKSGNTIYF
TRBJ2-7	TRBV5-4	CASSSWTSPGIPDEQYF
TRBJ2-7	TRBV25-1	CASSQGGPYEQYF
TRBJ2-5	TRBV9	CASSVAAGGHQETQYF
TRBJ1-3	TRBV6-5	CASSSYGQTGNTIYF
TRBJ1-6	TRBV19	CASSPDRGNSPLHF
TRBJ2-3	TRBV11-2	CASSPGTSGSRSTDTQYF
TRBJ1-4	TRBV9	CASSERDRDNEKLFF
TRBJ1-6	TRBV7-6	CASSPRKGNSPLHF
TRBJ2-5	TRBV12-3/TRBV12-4	CASSKRSLTTQYF
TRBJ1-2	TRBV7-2	CASSLAQGAEGYTF
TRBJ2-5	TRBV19	CASSPGGTSGVETQYF
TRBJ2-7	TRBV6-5	CASSRSSIYEQYF
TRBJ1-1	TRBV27	CASSSGLNSEAFF
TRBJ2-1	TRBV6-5	CASSYGTGNVNEQFF
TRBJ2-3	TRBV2	CASSGTSGGADTQYF
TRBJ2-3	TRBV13	CASSLTTGGEDTQYF
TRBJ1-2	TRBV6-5	CASSYEGARGYTF
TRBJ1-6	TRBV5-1	CASSLKDSERNSPLHF
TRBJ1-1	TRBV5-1	CASSLVARTMNTEAFF
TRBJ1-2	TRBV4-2	CASSQTLGQGHGYTF
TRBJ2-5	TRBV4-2	CASSQELAGMQETQYF
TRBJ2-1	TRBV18	CASSPPWREGNDEQFF
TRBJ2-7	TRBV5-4	CASSAENRDRGPYEQYF
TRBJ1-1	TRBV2	CAIGGQLNTEAFF
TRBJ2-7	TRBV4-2	CASSPGGPTYEQYF
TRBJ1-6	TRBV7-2	CASSPTTLTDRHSPLHF
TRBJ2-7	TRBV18	CASSPPKLAGSYEQYF
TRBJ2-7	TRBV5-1	CASSLSRGWYEQYF
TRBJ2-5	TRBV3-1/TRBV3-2	CASSQALAEGPPLETQYF
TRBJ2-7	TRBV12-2	CASQGAGYEQYF
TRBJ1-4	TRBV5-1	CASSSQSTNEKLFF
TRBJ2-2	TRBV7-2	CASSSNPTSGRGSGELFF
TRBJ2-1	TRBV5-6	CASSFRDRASSVEQFF
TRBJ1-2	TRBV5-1	CASSLVEGYGYTF
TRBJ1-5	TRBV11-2	CASSLVLRVNQPQHF
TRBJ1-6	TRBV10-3	CAISELRGDNSPLHF
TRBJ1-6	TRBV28	CASRNLEGNSPLHF